The sequence of this TCR beta chain was determined in a study of post-analysis software for immune sequencing data. The study, taken as a whole, reports: When patients were compared with controls, four or five TRBV segments were more frequent, TRBV5-6, TRBV5-1 and TRBV20-1 among them.

Looked up from germline, CDR1 is DFQATT and CDR2 is SNEGSKA (reference sequence). After removal of 5 bases from V and 6 bases from J, the junction contained 13 bases not matched to a gene. The CDR3 is made up of 15 amino acids. This clonotype has more than one count but fewer than ten. The antigen remains undetermined. cDNA libraries for TCR beta contained unique molecular identifiers. TCRdb recomputed calls from the PCR reads with MiXCR, one row per CDR3 protein. The repertoire holds some 690,000 distinct CDR3 sequences, approximately 60% seen once, with about 11% in the top ten. The clonotype was recovered from a girl aged 2-10 years with multiple sclerosis. Sequencing was done on a sample of blood. The chain is built from TRBV20-1 and TRBJ2-4, with 7 bases fitting TRBD1. In DNA, the CDR3 is TGCAGTGCTGACTACCTCCGGGACAGCCGAAACATTCAGTACTTC. This encodes CSADYLRDSRNIQYF.